This T cell receptor (beta chain) is from a study of OX40 agonist ivuxolimab in advanced cancers. Study background: Of mixed ages from about 23 to 85 and averaging about 65 years, the group was almost 85% male.

Germline V gene lookup returns CDR1 GTSNPN and CDR2 SVGIG (reference sequence). The length of the CDR3 is 10 residues. Between the trimmed V and J ends, which lost 1 base and 7 bases, there was a span of 2 bases. Findings and caveats of the study: Among the lowest levels of clonal expansion were found in partial responders at 0.1-3.0 mg/kg. Antigens targeted by the expanded peripheral T cells were not determined. CD8+ T cells (on average) carried more expanded clones than CD4+ T cells.

Concerning this clone: The antigen remains undetermined.

Here immunoSEQ multiplex PCR was the method, and the copy in TCRdb shows in-frame clones only, minus some. The sample yields about 24,000 clones, roughly 78% seen once. This specimen consisted of CD4+ or CD8+ T cells sorted from blood, obtained in a trial of the OX40 agonist ivuxolimab. The chain links TRBV30 to TRBJ2-1; D remains unclear. The receptor's source is an adult with an advanced solid tumor such as melanoma, head and neck, liver or kidney cancer. This CDR3 reads CAWSENEQFF. In DNA, the CDR3 is TGTGCCTGGAGTGAAAATGAGCAGTTCTTC.